The rows below give T cell receptor beta chains drawn from one sample of a study of cytomegalovirus exposure and HLA in healthy donors. Measured with immunoSEQ multiplex PCR; TCRdb has only the in-frame clones, and not every one. Of some 120,000 clones detected, more than 70% appear once; the ten largest clones hold around 9.1%. The sequenced sample was PBMCs. The receptors here all came from a woman aged 45-65 years in good health and CMV-seropositive. CDR3s include the opening cysteine and the closing phenylalanine or tryptophan. The order of the fields is clone size, D gene, J gene, V gene, CDR3 protein, CDR3 DNA. The D gene is left open where the match is weak. Rows may omit the clone size; those that give it use once, few, many or a size class.

NA,NA,TRBJ2-7,TRBV21-1,CASSKGPGLEGGYEQYF,TGTGCCAGCAGCAAAGGTCCTGGGCTCGAGGGCGGCTACGAGCAGTACTTC
few,NA,TRBJ1-1,TRBV20-1,CSASQGPVAFF,TGCAGTGCTAGCCAGGGCCCTGTGGCTTTCTTT
NA,TRBD1,TRBJ2-1,TRBV6-6,CASSTLGQGGNEQFF,TGTGCCAGCAGTACCCTCGGACAGGGAGGAAATGAGCAGTTCTTC
NA,NA,TRBJ1-1,TRBV28,CASCLIGGATEAFF,TGTGCCAGCTGTCTCATCGGGGGGGCCACTGAAGCTTTCTTT
NA,NA,TRBJ2-7,TRBV30,CAWTNLGGYEQYF,TGTGCCTGGACCAACTTGGGGGGCTACGAGCAGTACTTC
few,NA,TRBJ1-1,TRBV7-9,CASSPPAGGTNTEAFF,TGTGCCAGCAGCCCCCCCGCGGGGGGCACGAACACTGAAGCTTTCTTT
NA,TRBD1,TRBJ2-7,TRBV6-5,CASSRDRGGEQYF,TGTGCCAGCAGCCGAGACAGGGGGGGTGAGCAGTACTTC
NA,TRBD1,TRBJ1-4,TRBV6-1,CASSLPGQGREKLFF,TGTGCCAGCAGCTTACCGGGACAGGGGAGGGAAAAACTGTTTTTT
NA,NA,TRBJ1-2,TRBV10-3,CATRGEDGYTF,TGTGCCACCCGCGGGGAGGATGGCTACACCTTC
NA,NA,TRBJ2-5,TRBV7-2,CASSSSGLRETQYF,TGTGCCAGCAGCTCGTCGGGACTCAGGGAGACCCAGTACTTC
few,NA,TRBJ1-4,TRBV6-1,CASSYNEKLFF,TGTGCCAGCAGTTATAATGAAAAACTGTTTTTT
NA,TRBD2,TRBJ2-1,TRBV5-1,CASSFLAGVGNEQFF,TGCGCCAGCAGCTTTCTAGCGGGAGTCGGGAATGAGCAGTTCTTC
NA,NA,TRBJ1-2,TRBV6-5,CASSYSGAEGYTF,TGTGCCAGCAGTTACTCTGGGGCTGAGGGCTACACCTTC
NA,NA,TRBJ2-5,TRBV2,CASMRPSMHQETQYF,TGTGCCAGCATGAGGCCTAGCATGCATCAAGAGACCCAGTACTTC
NA,NA,TRBJ2-3,TRBV29-1,CSVSGTAGKYF,TGCAGCGTCTCCGGGACTGCGGGTAAATATTTT
NA,NA,TRBJ1-2,TRBV5-4,CASSLGEWGGSGYTF,TGTGCCAGCAGCTTAGGGGAATGGGGAGGTAGTGGCTACACCTTC
NA,NA,TRBJ1-1,TRBV19,CASSSGGARLNTEAFF,TGTGCCAGTAGCAGCGGGGGGGCCAGATTGAACACTGAAGCTTTCTTT
NA,NA,TRBJ1-5,TRBV4-3,CASSQDRGRSNQPQHF,TGCGCCAGCAGCCAAGATCGGGGGAGGAGCAATCAGCCCCAGCATTTT
NA,NA,TRBJ2-3,TRBV9,CASSAFDRDTQYF,TGTGCCAGCAGCGCCTTTGACAGGGATACGCAGTATTTT
NA,NA,TRBJ1-2,TRBV2,CASSQDSYGYTF,TGTGCCAGCAGTCAGGACAGCTATGGCTACACCTTC
NA,NA,TRBJ1-2,TRBV7-2,CASSLTDRSYTF,TGTGCCAGCAGCTTGACAGACCGTAGCTACACCTTC
NA,TRBD1,TRBJ1-1,TRBV5-1,CASASTGGNTEAFF,TGCGCCAGCGCCTCGACAGGGGGCAACACTGAAGCTTTCTTT
few,TRBD1,TRBJ1-2,TRBV4-2,CASSHRQGEVNYGYTF,TGTGCCAGCAGCCATCGACAGGGAGAGGTTAACTATGGCTACACCTTC
NA,NA,TRBJ1-5,TRBV27,CASSQGWGRGFNQPQHF,TGTGCCAGCAGCCAAGGGTGGGGGCGAGGCTTCAATCAGCCCCAGCATTTT
NA,NA,TRBJ1-2,TRBV18,CASSPDSSYGYTF,TGTGCCAGCTCTCCAGACAGTTCCTATGGCTACACCTTC
NA,NA,TRBJ2-3,TRBV7-2,CASSLTFLAGPMNTDTQYF,TGTGCCAGCAGCTTAACATTTTTGGCGGGGCCAATGAACACAGATACGCAGTATTTT
NA,TRBD2,TRBJ2-3,TRBV29-1,CSVGTSGSFADTQYF,TGCAGCGTTGGTACTAGCGGGAGTTTCGCAGATACGCAGTATTTT
NA,NA,TRBJ1-4,TRBV4-3,CASSQAPGTNEKLFF,TGCGCCAGCAGCCAAGCCCCAGGGACTAATGAAAAACTGTTTTTT
once,TRBD2,TRBJ2-3,TRBV15,CATSRDLFTSGSTDTQYF,TGTGCCACCAGCAGAGATTTATTTACTAGCGGGAGTACAGATACGCAGTATTTT
few,NA,TRBJ2-3,TRBV9,CASSVEREPDTQYF,TGTGCCAGCAGCGTAGAACGGGAGCCAGATACGCAGTATTTT
NA,TRBD2,TRBJ2-1,TRBV7-6,CASSSGTSGYNEQFF,TGTGCCAGCAGCTCCGGGACTAGCGGGTACAATGAGCAGTTCTTC
NA,NA,TRBJ1-4,TRBV5-1,CASSLSATNEKLFF,TGCGCCAGCAGCTTGAGCGCAACTAATGAAAAACTGTTTTTT
once,NA,TRBJ1-5,TRBV6-5,CASSKDRGGNQPQHF,TGTGCCAGCAGCAAGGATCGGGGAGGGAATCAGCCCCAGCATTTT
NA,NA,TRBJ1-1,TRBV6-5,CASSPVHTMNTEAFF,TGTGCCAGCAGTCCAGTACATACCATGAACACTGAAGCTTTCTTT
NA,NA,TRBJ1-5,TRBV30,CAWTPFGGGRQPQHF,TGTGCCTGGACCCCTTTCGGAGGAGGGCGACAGCCCCAGCATTTT
NA,TRBD2,TRBJ2-2,TRBV9,CASSVVSSGNTGELFF,TGTGCCAGCAGCGTAGTCTCTAGCGGGAACACCGGGGAGCTGTTTTTT
NA,TRBD1,TRBJ2-5,TRBV29-1,CSARQGAGETQYF,TGCAGCGCCAGACAGGGGGCAGGAGAGACCCAGTACTTC
NA,TRBD1,TRBJ2-7,TRBV5-1,CASSLDLVRRGRNEQYF,TGCGCCAGCAGCTTGGATCTTGTGCGCAGGGGGCGCAACGAGCAGTACTTC
NA,NA,TRBJ2-3,TRBV5-1,CASSQPDRHGTDTQYF,TGCGCCAGCAGCCAGCCCGACAGACACGGCACAGATACGCAGTATTTT
NA,NA,TRBJ1-2,TRBV19,CASSIPLGGDGYTF,TGTGCCAGTAGTATACCCTTGGGAGGGGACGGCTACACCTTC
NA,NA,TRBJ2-3,TRBV5-6,CASSLLRGPLKDTQYF,TGTGCCAGCAGCTTACTGAGAGGCCCCCTTAAAGATACGCAGTATTTT
NA,NA,TRBJ2-5,TRBV9,CASSARMGGPLGETQYF,TGTGCCAGCAGTGCCCGGATGGGGGGGCCACTCGGGGAGACCCAGTACTTC
few,TRBD2,TRBJ2-2,TRBV27,CASSWTSVETGELFF,TGTGCCAGCAGTTGGACTAGCGTGGAAACCGGGGAGCTGTTTTTT
NA,TRBD2,TRBJ2-1,TRBV7-6,CASSFSGSTYNEQFF,TGTGCCAGCAGTTTTAGCGGGTCCACCTACAATGAGCAGTTCTTC
few,NA,TRBJ1-5,TRBV10-1,CASSESQGRARTGQPQHF,TGCGCCAGCAGTGAGTCCCAGGGGCGTGCGAGAACGGGTCAGCCCCAGCATTTT
NA,NA,TRBJ1-4,TRBV7-9,CASSVRQTNEKLFF,TGTGCCAGCAGCGTGAGACAGACTAATGAAAAACTGTTTTTT
NA,TRBD1,TRBJ2-1,TRBV18,CASSPPLGQGHNEQFF,TGTGCCAGCTCACCCCCCCTAGGACAGGGCCACAATGAGCAGTTCTTC
NA,NA,TRBJ1-2,TRBV4-2,CASSPDRQTNYGYTF,TGTGCCAGCAGTCCAGACAGGCAAACTAACTATGGCTACACCTTC
NA,TRBD1,TRBJ2-5,TRBV18,CASSLTQGAGETQYF,TGTGCCAGCTCACTGACACAGGGGGCTGGGGAGACCCAGTACTTC
NA,NA,TRBJ1-5,TRBV19,CASSTRGSLNQPQHF,TGTGCCAGTAGTACGAGGGGGTCGCTCAATCAGCCCCAGCATTTT
NA,NA,TRBJ2-1,TRBV5-1,CASSLAGQSSSYNEQFF,TGCGCCAGCAGCTTGGCCGGACAGTCGAGCTCCTACAATGAGCAGTTCTTC
NA,TRBD2,TRBJ2-2,TRBV6-1,CASSGPSGGNTGELFF,TGTGCCAGCAGTGGCCCTAGCGGAGGCAACACCGGGGAGCTGTTTTTT
NA,NA,TRBJ1-2,TRBV6-1,CASSAGDANYGYTF,TGTGCCAGCAGTGCAGGGGACGCTAACTATGGCTACACCTTC
NA,NA,TRBJ2-1,TRBV20-1,CSASTGVEQFF,TGCAGTGCTAGTACCGGGGTTGAGCAGTTCTTC
NA,TRBD1,TRBJ1-5,TRBV5-5,CASSRGGAGNQPQHF,TGTGCCAGCAGCCGAGGGGGCGCGGGCAATCAGCCCCAGCATTTT
NA,TRBD1,TRBJ2-5,TRBV5-6,CASSGPNTGQGQTQYF,TGTGCCAGCAGCGGCCCCAACACGGGACAGGGTCAGACCCAGTACTTC